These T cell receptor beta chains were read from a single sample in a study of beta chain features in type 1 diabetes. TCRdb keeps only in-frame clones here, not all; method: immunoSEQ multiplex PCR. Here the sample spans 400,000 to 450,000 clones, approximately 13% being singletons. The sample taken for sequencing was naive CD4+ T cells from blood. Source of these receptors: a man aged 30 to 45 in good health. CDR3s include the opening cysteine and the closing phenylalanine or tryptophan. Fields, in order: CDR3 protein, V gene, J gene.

CAWSVRGNYGYTF	TRBV30	TRBJ1-2
CASSLSWRQTYEQYF	TRBV4-3	TRBJ2-7
CAISESRRGSDNEQFF	TRBV10-3	TRBJ2-1
CASSGGQHSGANVLTF	TRBV5-4	TRBJ2-6
CSASWFSEAFF	TRBV20-1	TRBJ1-1
CASSQLQGTGELFF	TRBV4-3	TRBJ2-2
CASSSDWGNIQYF	TRBV5-1	TRBJ2-4
CASSRTGVVYEQYF	TRBV18	TRBJ2-7
CASSFPGTQREGRGNEQFF	TRBV7-3	TRBJ2-1
CASRRTTSTDTQYF	TRBV7-2	TRBJ2-3
CASRPGRDFGNIQYF	TRBV5-4	TRBJ2-4
CAWNQGLPETQYF	TRBV30	TRBJ2-5
CASSLVGRGYTDTQYF	TRBV7-2	TRBJ2-3
CASSSRGQATYEQYF	TRBV7-2	TRBJ2-7
CASSSGQGASQPQHF	TRBV7-2	TRBJ1-5
CASSPRRRLAGHTDTQYF	TRBV7-2	TRBJ2-3
CASSPQYPTYGGYTF	TRBV7-9	TRBJ1-2
CASSPTPGGDTQYF	TRBV5-1	TRBJ2-3
CASSQGTRGADTQYF	TRBV4-2	TRBJ2-3
CASTANTQRGNIQYF	TRBV6-1	TRBJ2-4
CAISGRDRGTGELFF	TRBV10-3	TRBJ2-2
CAWSFTGGTEAFF	TRBV30	TRBJ1-1
CASSLDQRSTDTQYF	TRBV7-9	TRBJ2-3
CASRSGTGPADTQYF	TRBV7-9	TRBJ2-3
CATGLIGTGNSPLHF	TRBV25-1	TRBJ1-6
CASSVEGQGVETQYF	TRBV9	TRBJ2-5
CASSQEARGSWNTGELFF	TRBV7-7	TRBJ2-2
CASSSQAQETQYF	TRBV7-3	TRBJ2-5
CASSPDRSEKQFF	TRBV18	TRBJ2-1
CSVDAALTDTQYF	TRBV29-1	TRBJ2-3
CASSRNTGELFF	TRBV18	TRBJ2-2
CASSQGNF	TRBV4-3	TRBJ2-7